This record covers a single T cell receptor (beta chain). Antigen unknown. This sample stems from a study of T cells after posttransplantation cyclophosphamide. Study-level findings and limits: TRB clonality was highly associated with recipient CMV seropositivity and reactivation. Donor-recipient repertoire similarity was low at 1-2 months, rising over year one. Skin or GI-infiltrating T cells shared few TRB sequences with blood.

A marrow graft followed busulfan-fludarabine conditioning, with cyclophosphamide on days +3 and +4. Trimming at V came to 0 bases and at J to 12 bases, leaving 3 bases not matched to a gene. The CDR3 covers 15 residues. Germline CDR1 SGDLS, CDR2 YYNGEE. The data were produced by immunoSEQ multiplex PCR, yet TCRdb's version contains in-frame clones alone and is incomplete. The repertoire consists of 7,400 or so clones, with around 90% occurring once and the leading ten covering about 1.2%. The gene calls are TRBV9 and TRBJ2-1; 16 bases agree with TRBD2. The specimen comprised CD4+ T cells sorted from blood, sampled 1404 days after allogeneic stem cell transplant with posttransplant cyclophosphamide. The TCR was taken from a female patient aged 50-59 years who received an allogeneic stem cell transplant from a related donor, was CMV-positive, and had no GVHD. Some T cells could come from the graft donor. Written as DNA, the CDR3 is TGTGCCAGCAGCGTAGAAGGGACTAGCGGGAGGGGGCAGTTCTTC. Protein: CASSVEGTSGRGQFF.